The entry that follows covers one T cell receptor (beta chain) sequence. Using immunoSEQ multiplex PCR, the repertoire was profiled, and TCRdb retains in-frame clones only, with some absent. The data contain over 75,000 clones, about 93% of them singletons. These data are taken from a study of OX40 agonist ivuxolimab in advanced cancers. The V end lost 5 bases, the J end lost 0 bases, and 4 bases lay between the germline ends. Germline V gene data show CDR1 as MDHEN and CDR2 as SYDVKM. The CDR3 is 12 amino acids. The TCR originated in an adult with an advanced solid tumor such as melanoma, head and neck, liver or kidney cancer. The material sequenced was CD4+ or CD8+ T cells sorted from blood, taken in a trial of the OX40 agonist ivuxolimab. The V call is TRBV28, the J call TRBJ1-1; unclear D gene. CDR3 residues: CASSEMNTEAFF. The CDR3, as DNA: TGTGCCAGCAGTGAAATGAACACTGAAGCTTTCTTT.